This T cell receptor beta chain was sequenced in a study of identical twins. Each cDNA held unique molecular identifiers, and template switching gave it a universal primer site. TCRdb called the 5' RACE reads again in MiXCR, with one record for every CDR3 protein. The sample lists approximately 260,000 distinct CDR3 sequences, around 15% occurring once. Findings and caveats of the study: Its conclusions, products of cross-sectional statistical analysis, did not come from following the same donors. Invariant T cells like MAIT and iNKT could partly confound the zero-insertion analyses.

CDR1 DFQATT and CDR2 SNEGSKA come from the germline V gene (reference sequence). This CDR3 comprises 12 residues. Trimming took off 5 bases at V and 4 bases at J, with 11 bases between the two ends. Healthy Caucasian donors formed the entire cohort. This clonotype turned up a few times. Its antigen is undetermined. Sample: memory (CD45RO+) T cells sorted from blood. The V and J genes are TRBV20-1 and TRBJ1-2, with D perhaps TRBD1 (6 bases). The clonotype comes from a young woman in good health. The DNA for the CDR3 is TGCAGTGCTGGACCCAGGGGCTATGGCTACACCTTC. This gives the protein CSAGPRGYGYTF.